What follows describes a single TCR beta chain. Cohort 3 recovery required two negative PCRs, clearance, or symptom resolution. Only in-frame clones appear in the TCRdb table, and some are missing; sequencing was by immunoSEQ multiplex PCR. This table has about 310,000 clones, over 75% appearing once. The CDR3 is 12 amino acids. Germline V gene lookup returns CDR1 MNHEY and CDR2 SVGAGI. V shed 7 bases, J shed 6 bases, and the junction held 6 bases outside the gene matches. The sample originates from a study of blood T cell repertoires in COVID-19. Turning to the study itself: Italy, Spain and the United States were the sources of the convalescent and acute COVID-19 samples.

This chain links TRBV6-5 with TRBJ2-7, with 7 positions matching TRBD1. Sequencing was carried out using PBMCs or T cells enriched from blood (not recorded which). The sequence was collected from a woman in her thirties or forties who had recovered from COVID-19. This chain's CDR3 is CASKFPGGEQYF. The CDR3 DNA reads as TGTGCCAGCAAATTTCCAGGGGGCGAGCAGTACTTC.